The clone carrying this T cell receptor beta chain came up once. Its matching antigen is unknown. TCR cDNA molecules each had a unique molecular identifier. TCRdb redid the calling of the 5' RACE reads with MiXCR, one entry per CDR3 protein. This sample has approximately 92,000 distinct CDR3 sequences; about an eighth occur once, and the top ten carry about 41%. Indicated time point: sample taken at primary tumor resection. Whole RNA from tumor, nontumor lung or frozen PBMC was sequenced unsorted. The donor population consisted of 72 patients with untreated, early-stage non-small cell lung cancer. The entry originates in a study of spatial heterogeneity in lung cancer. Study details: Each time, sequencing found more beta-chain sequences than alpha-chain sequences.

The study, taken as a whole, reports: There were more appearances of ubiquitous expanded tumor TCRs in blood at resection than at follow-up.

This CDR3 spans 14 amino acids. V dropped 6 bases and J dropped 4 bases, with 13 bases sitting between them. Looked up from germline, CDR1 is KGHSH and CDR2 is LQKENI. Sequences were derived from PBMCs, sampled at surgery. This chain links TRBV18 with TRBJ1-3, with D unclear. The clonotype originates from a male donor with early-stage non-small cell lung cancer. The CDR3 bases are TGTGCCAGCTCCCCGGGTCAGCAAGGAAACACCATATATTTT. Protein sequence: CASSPGQQGNTIYF.